This TCR beta chain originates from a study of PD-1 blockade in classical Hodgkin lymphoma. Notes on this clone: Antigen: not known.

As to time point: cycle 4 day 1 (C4D1), after less than 7 weeks of nivolumab. Every single patient, without exception, relapsed after autologous stem cell transplantation, and brentuximab vedotin exposure varied. This CDR3 region has 16 residues. Germline V lookup: CDR1 MDHEN, CDR2 SYDVKM. The V and J ends lost 4 bases and 6 bases respectively, with 20 bases between them. The study's findings and limits: Baseline TCR diversity was reportedly lower in newly diagnosed patients than in healthy donors. It was reported as lower still in relapsed/refractory patients.

Data came from immunoSEQ multiplex PCR; TCRdb stores just in-frame clones and leaves some out. The sample comprises tens of thousands of clones, around 80% of which are singletons, and over 8% rests with the top ten. This sequence joins TRBV28 and TRBJ2-3, with D possibly matching TRBD2 (5 bases). This receptor was identified in a human donor with classical Hodgkin lymphoma. This specimen consisted of peripheral blood mononuclear cells (PBMCs), obtained before the fourth cycle of nivolumab. Here the CDR3 reads CASSYLRGPPGDTQYF. The CDR3 DNA follows: TGTGCCAGCAGTTATCTTAGAGGGCCCCCGGGGGATACGCAGTATTTT.